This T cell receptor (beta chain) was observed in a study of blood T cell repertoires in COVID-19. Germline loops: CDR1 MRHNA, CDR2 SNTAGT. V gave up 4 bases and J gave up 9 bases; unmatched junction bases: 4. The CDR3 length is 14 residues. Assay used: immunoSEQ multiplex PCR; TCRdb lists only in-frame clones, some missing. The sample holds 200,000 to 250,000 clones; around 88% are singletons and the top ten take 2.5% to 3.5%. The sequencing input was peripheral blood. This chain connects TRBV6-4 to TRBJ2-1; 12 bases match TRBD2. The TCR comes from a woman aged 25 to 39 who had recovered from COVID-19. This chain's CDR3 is CASSGTSGASEQFF. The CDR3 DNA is TGTGCCAGCAGTGGGACTAGCGGGGCGAGTGAGCAGTTCTTC.